This T cell receptor (beta chain) emerged from a study of OX40 agonist ivuxolimab in advanced cancers. At the level of the study: Patients received the agonistic anti-OX40 (CD134) antibody ivuxolimab.

The data were produced by immunoSEQ multiplex PCR, yet TCRdb's version contains in-frame clones alone and is incomplete. The sample holds roughly 100,000 clones, about 92% seen once. The starting material was CD4+ or CD8+ T cells sorted from blood, obtained in a trial of the OX40 agonist ivuxolimab. The receptor was isolated from an adult with an advanced solid tumor such as melanoma, head and neck, liver or kidney cancer.

The chain's CDR3 is CASSQGQNTGELFF. CDR3 DNA sequence: TGCGCCAGCAGCCAAGGACAGAACACCGGGGAGCTGTTTTTT. The gene calls are TRBV4-1 and TRBJ2-2; D uncertain. V lost 1 base to trimming and J lost 1 base, with 4 bases between them. The CDR3 spans 14 residues. CDR1 and CDR2 from the germline V gene are MGHRA and YSYEKL.